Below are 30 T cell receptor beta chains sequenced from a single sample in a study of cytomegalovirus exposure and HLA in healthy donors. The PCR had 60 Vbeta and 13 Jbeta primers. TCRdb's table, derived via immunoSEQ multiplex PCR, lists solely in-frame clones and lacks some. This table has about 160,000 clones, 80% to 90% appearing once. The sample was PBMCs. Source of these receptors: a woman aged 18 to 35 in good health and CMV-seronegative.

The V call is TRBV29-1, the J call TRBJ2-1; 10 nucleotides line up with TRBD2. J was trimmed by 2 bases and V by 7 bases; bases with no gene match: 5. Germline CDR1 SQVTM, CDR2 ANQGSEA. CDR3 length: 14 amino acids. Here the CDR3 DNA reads TGCAGCGGCGTGAGCGGGGGGGCCTACAATGAGCAGTTCTTC. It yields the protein CSGVSGGAYNEQFF.

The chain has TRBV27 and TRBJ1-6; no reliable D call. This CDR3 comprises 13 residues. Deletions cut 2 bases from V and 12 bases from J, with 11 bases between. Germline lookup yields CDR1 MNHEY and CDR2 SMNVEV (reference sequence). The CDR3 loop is CASSLTAVRPLHF. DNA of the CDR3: TGTGCCAGCAGTTTAACGGCGGTGAGACCCCTCCACTTT.

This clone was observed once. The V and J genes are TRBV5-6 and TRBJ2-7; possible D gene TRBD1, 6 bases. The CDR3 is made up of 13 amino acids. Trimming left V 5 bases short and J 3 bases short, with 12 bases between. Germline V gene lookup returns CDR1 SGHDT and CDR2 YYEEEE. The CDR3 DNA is TGTGCCAGCAGGTTGACAGGACGCTACGAGCAGTACTTC. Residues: CASRLTGRYEQYF.

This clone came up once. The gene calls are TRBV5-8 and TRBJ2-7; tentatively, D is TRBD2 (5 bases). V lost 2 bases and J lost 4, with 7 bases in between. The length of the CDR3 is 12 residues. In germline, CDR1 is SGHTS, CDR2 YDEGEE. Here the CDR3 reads CASSFGEYEQYF. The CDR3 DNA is TGTGCCAGCAGCTTCGGGGAATACGAGCAGTACTTC.

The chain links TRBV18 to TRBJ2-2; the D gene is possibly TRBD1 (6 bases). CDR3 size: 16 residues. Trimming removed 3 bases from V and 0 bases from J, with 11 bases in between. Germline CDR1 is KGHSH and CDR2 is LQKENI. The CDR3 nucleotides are TGTGCCAGCTCACCGGGGGCGGACGCGAACACCGGGGAGCTGTTTTTT. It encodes CASSPGADANTGELFF.

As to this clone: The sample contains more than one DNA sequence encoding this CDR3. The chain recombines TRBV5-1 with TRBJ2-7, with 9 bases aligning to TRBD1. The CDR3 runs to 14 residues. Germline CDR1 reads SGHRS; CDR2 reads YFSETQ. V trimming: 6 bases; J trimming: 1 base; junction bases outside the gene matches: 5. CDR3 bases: TGCGCCAGCAACCCGGGACAGGGTTCCTACGAGCAGTACTTC. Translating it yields CASNPGQGSYEQYF.

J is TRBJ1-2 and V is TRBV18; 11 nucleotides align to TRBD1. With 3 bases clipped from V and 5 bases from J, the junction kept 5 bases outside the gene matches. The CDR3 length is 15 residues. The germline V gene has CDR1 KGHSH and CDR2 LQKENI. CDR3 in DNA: TGTGCCAGCTCACCCGGACAGGGGGCACAGTATGGCTACACCTTC. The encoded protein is CASSPGQGAQYGYTF.

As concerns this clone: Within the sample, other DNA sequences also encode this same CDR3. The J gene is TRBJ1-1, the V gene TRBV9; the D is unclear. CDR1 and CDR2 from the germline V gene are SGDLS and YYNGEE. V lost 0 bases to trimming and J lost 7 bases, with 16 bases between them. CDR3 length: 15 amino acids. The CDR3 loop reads CASSVGGSVIGEAFF. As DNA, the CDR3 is TGTGCCAGCAGCGTAGGAGGGTCGGTGATTGGTGAAGCTTTCTTT. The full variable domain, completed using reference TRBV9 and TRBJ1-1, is DSGVTQTPKHLITATGQRVTLRCSPRSGDLSVYWYQQSLDQGLQFLIQYYNGEERAKGNILERFSAQQFPDLHSELNLSSLELGDSALYFCASSVGGSVIGEAFFGQGTRLTVV.

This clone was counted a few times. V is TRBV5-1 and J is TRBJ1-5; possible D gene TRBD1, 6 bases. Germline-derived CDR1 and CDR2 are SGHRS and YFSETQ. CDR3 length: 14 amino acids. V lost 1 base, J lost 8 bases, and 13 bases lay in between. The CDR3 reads CASSLSGDQEPQHF. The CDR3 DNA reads TGCGCCAGCAGCTTGTCAGGGGATCAGGAGCCCCAGCATTTT.

The CDR3: CASRQQGGNQPQHF. The CDR3 DNA reads as TGTGCCAGCAGACAACAGGGGGGCAATCAGCCCCAGCATTTT. The chain combines TRBV2 with TRBJ1-5; 8 nucleotides match TRBD1. The CDR3 is 14 amino acids. Germline V gene data show CDR1 as SNHLY and CDR2 as FYNNEI. V trimming: 6 bases; J trimming: 2 bases; junction bases outside the gene matches: 3.

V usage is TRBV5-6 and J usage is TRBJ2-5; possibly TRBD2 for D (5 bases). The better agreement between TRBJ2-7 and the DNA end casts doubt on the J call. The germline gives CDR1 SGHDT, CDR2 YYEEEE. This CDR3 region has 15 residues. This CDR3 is CASSSPASRRREQYF. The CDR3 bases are TGTGCCAGCAGTTCGCCGGCTAGCCGACGCCGCGAGCAGTACTTC.

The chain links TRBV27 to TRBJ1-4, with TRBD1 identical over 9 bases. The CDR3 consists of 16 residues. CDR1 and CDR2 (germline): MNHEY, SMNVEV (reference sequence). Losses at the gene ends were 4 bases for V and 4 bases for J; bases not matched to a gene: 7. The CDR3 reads CASSWDSGQGNEKLFF. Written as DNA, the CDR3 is TGTGCCAGCAGTTGGGATTCGGGACAGGGTAATGAAAAACTGTTTTTT.

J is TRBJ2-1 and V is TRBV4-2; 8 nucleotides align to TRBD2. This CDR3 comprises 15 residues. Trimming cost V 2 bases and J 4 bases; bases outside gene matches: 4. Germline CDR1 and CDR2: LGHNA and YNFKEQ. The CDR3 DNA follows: TGTGCCAGCAGCCAAAGTCTAGCGGGTTACAATGAGCAGTTCTTC. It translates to CASSQSLAGYNEQFF.

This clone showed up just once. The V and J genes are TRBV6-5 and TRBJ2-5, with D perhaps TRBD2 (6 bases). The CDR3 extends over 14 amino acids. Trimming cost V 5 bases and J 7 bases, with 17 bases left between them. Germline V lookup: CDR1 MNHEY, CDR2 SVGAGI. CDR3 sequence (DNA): TGTGCCAGCAGTGTAGGGGACTCCCGGGTGACCCAGTACTTC. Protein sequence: CASSVGDSRVTQYF.

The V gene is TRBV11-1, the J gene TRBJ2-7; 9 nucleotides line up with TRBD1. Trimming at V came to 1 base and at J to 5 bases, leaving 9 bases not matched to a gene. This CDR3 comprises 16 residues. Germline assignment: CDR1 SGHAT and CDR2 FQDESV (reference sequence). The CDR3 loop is CASSLEDLDRGNEQYF. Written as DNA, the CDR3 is TGTGCCAGCAGCTTAGAAGATCTGGACAGGGGAAACGAGCAGTACTTC.

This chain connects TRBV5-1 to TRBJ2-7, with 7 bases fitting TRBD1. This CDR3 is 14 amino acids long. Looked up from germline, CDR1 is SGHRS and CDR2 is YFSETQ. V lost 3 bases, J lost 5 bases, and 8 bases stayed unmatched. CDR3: CASSSPTGINEQYF. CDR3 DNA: TGCGCCAGCAGCTCTCCGACAGGGATAAACGAGCAGTACTTC.

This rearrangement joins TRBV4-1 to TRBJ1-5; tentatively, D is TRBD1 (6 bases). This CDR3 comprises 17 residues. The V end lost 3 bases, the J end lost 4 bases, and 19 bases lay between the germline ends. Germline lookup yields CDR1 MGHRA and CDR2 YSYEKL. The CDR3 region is CASSQHKTGTLNQPQHF. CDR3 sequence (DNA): TGCGCCAGCAGCCAGCACAAAACCGGGACACTTAATCAGCCCCAGCATTTT.

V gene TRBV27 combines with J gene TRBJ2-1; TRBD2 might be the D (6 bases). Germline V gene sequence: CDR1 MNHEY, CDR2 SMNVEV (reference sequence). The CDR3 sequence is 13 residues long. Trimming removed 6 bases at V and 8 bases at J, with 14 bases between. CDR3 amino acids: CASREGIRDEQFF. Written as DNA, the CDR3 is TGTGCCAGCAGGGAGGGCATAAGAGATGAGCAGTTCTTC.

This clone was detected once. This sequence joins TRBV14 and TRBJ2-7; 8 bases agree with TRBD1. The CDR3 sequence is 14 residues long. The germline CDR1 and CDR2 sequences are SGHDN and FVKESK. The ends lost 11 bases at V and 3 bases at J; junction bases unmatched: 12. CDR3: CAGLEVGQVYEQYF. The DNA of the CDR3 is TGTGCCGGCTTAGAGGTGGGACAGGTCTACGAGCAGTACTTC.

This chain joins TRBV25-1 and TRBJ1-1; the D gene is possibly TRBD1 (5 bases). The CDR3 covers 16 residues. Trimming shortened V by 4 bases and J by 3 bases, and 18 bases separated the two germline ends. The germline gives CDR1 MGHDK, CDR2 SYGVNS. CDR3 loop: CASSAGPGRLDTEAFF. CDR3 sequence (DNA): TGTGCCAGCAGTGCGGGTCCAGGGAGGTTGGACACTGAAGCTTTCTTT.

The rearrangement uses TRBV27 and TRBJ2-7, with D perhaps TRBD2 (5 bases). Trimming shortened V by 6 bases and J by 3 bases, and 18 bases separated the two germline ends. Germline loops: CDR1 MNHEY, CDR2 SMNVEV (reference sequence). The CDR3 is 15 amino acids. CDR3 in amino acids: CASSSGFERGYEQYF. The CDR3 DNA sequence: TGTGCCAGCAGCTCGGGGTTTGAGAGAGGCTACGAGCAGTACTTC.

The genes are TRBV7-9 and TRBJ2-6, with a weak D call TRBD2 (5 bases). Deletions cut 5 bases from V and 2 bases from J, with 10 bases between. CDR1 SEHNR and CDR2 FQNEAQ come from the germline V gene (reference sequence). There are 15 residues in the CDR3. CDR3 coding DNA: TGTGCCAGCAGCCAATTCGGGGCTGGGGCCAACGTCCTGACTTTC. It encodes CASSQFGAGANVLTF.

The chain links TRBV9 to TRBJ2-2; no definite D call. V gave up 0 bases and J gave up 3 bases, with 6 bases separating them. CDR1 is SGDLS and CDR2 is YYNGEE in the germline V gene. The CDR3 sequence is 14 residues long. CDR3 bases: TGTGCCAGCAGCGTAGCGCCAGACACCGGGGAGCTGTTTTTT. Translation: CASSVAPDTGELFF.

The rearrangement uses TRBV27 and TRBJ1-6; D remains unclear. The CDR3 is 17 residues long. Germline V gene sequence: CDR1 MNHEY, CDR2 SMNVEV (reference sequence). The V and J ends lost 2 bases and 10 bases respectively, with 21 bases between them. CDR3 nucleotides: TGTGCCAGCAGTTTAGACGACCGCAGGCTCCCCGACTCACCCCTCCACTTT. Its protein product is CASSLDDRRLPDSPLHF.

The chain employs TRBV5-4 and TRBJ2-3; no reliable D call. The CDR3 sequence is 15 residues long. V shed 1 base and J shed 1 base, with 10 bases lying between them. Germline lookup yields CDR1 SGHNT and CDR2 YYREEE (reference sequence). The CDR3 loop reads CASSLSPQGTDTQYF. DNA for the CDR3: TGTGCCAGCAGCTTGTCCCCTCAGGGCACAGATACGCAGTATTTT.

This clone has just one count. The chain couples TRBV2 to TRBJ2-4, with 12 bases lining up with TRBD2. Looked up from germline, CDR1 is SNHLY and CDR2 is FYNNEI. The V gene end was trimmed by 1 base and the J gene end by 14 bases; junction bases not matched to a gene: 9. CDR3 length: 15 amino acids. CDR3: CASSEVGTSGPKKYF. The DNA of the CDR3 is TGTGCCAGCAGTGAAGTGGGGACTAGCGGGCCAAAGAAGTACTTC. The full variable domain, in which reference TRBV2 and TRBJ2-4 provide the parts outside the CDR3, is EPEVTQTPSHQVTQMGQEVILRCVPISNHLYFYWYRQILGQKVEFLVSFYNNEISEKSEIFDDQFSVERPDGSNFTLKIRSTKLEDSAMYFCASSEVGTSGPKKYFGAGTRLSVL.

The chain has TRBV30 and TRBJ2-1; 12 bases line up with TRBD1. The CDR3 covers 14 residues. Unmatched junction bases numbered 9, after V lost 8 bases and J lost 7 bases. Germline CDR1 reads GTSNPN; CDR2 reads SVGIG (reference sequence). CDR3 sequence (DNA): TGTGCCCGTTCCGGGACAGGGGGCCGGAATGAGCAGTTCTTC. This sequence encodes CARSGTGGRNEQFF. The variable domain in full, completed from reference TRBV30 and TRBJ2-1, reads SQTIHQWPATLVQPVGSPLSLECTVEGTSNPNLYWYRQAAGRGLQLLFYSVGIGQISSEVPQNLSASRPQDRQFILSSKKLLLSDSGFYLCARSGTGGRNEQFFGPGTRLTVL.

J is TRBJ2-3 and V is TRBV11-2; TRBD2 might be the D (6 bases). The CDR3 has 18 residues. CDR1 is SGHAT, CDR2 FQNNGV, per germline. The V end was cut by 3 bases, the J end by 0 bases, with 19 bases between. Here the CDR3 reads CASSFGFLAADSTDTQYF. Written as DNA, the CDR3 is TGTGCCAGCAGCTTTGGCTTTTTAGCGGCCGATAGCACAGATACGCAGTATTTT.

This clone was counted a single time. DNA for the CDR3: TGCGCCAGCAGCTCCGGGGGGACAGGGCTGGCAGATACGCAGTATTTT. This gives the protein CASSSGGTGLADTQYF. V usage is TRBV5-1 and J usage is TRBJ2-3; 9 nucleotides match TRBD1. Trimming removed 3 bases from V and 4 bases from J; junction bases left unmatched: 9. Germline loops: CDR1 SGHRS, CDR2 YFSETQ. This CDR3 is 16 amino acids long.

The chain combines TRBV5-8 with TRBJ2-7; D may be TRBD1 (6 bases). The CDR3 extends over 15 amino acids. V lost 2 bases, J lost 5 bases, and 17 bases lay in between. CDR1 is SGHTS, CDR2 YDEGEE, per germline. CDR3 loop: CASSFRQAIPHEQYF. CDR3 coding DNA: TGTGCCAGCAGCTTCAGACAGGCTATCCCGCACGAGCAGTACTTC. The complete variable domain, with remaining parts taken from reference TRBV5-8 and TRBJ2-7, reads EAGVTQSPTHLIKTRGQQATLRCSPISGHTSVYWYQQALGLGLQFLLWYDEGEERNRGNFPPRFSGRQFPNYSSELNVNALELEDSALYLCASSFRQAIPHEQYFGPGTRLTVT.